This passage covers 29 T cell receptor beta chains from one sample sequenced in a study of CD8 T cells in Susac syndrome (dated by TCRdb to about 2019). Libraries came from the immunoSEQ multiplex PCR assay. RNA was extracted with the RNeasy kit and about 0.5 to 1 ug was reverse transcribed using random hexamers. The public reads were run again by TCRdb, first through fastp at Q25 and then through MiXCR, and only productive beta chains were kept. Here each entry gathers all rows of one CDR3 protein and keeps the most common genes and DNA. Recorded for this sample are about 300,000 distinct CDR3 sequences; 70% to 90% of them occurred a single time. Around 0.18% of the sample rests with the top ten. Material for sequencing was CD8+ T cells from PBMCs. The source of these receptors is a human donor with multiple sclerosis.

V gene TRBV7-8 combines with J gene TRBJ2-1; TRBD2 might be the D (5 bases). This CDR3 is built from 17 residues. The ends were cut back, 3 bases at V and 0 bases at J, with 15 bases in the middle. Per the germline V gene, CDR1 is SGHVS and CDR2 is FQNEAQ. The CDR3 region has the DNA TGTGCCAGCAGCTTTCAGTCTGCGGGTAGCTCCTACAATGAGCAGTTCTTC. It translates to CASSFQSAGSSYNEQFF. The complete variable domain, with remaining parts taken from reference TRBV7-8 and TRBJ2-1, reads GAGVSQSPRYKVAKRGQDVALRCDPISGHVSLFWYQQALGQGPEFLTYFQNEAQLDKSGLPSDRFFAERPEGSVSTLKIQRTQQEDSAVYLCASSFQSAGSSYNEQFFGPGTRLTVL.

The V call is TRBV20-1, the J call TRBJ2-1, with a weak D call TRBD2 (6 bases). Germline loops: CDR1 DFQATT, CDR2 SNEGSKA (reference sequence). V was clipped by 6 bases and J by 7 bases, with 22 bases between them. The CDR3 is made up of 15 amino acids. The CDR3 DNA is TGCAGTGCCAAGATGGTTGGCGGGAATAGGAATGAGCAGTTCTTC. This gives the protein CSAKMVGGNRNEQFF.

The J gene is TRBJ1-4, the V gene TRBV7-9, with D perhaps TRBD1 (5 bases). Trimming shortened V by 5 bases and J by 6 bases, and 10 bases separated the two germline ends. The CDR3 is 13 amino acids. Germline CDR1 reads SEHNR; CDR2 reads FQNEAQ (reference sequence). The CDR3 DNA follows: TGTGCCAGCAGCCTAGGGACTGATGAAAAACTGTTTTTT. Translated: CASSLGTDEKLFF.

The chain recombines TRBV7-9 with TRBJ2-3; D uncertain. The CDR3 extends over 15 amino acids. CDR1 is SEHNR, CDR2 FQNEAQ, per germline (reference sequence). The V gene lost 0 bases and the J gene lost 2 bases, with 9 bases spanning the gap. The CDR3 here is CASSLALDTTDTQYF. In nucleotides, the CDR3 is TGTGCCAGCAGCTTAGCGCTAGACACCACAGATACGCAGTATTTT.

The chain couples TRBV3-1 to TRBJ2-1, with TRBD2 identical over 10 bases. V shed 6 bases, J shed 7 bases, and the junction held 9 bases outside the gene matches. In germline, CDR1 is LGHDT, CDR2 YNNKEL (reference sequence). CDR3 length: 15 amino acids. The CDR3 spells CASSLRAGGPNEQFF. In DNA, the CDR3 is TGTGCCAGCAGTCTCCGAGCGGGAGGGCCAAATGAGCAGTTCTTC.

The V gene is TRBV6-2 or TRBV6-3, the J gene TRBJ2-1; D unresolved. This CDR3 region has 11 residues. Looked up from germline, CDR1 is MNHEY and CDR2 is SVGEGT. The V end was cut by 6 bases, the J end by 9 bases, with 9 bases between. In nucleotides, the CDR3 is TGTGCCAGCAGAGCCGCCTTTGAGCAGTTCTTC. This sequence encodes CASRAAFEQFF.

The genes are TRBV27 and TRBJ2-1, with 7 bases lining up with TRBD2. The CDR3 is 14 residues long. Germline-derived CDR1 and CDR2 are MNHEY and SMNVEV (reference sequence). V lost 5 bases to trimming and J lost 5 bases; unmatched junction nucleotides: 6. CDR3 DNA: TGTGCCAGCAGTCCCGGGACTACCCACAATGAGCAGTTCTTC. Its protein is CASSPGTTHNEQFF.

The chain joins TRBV5-1 to TRBJ2-3, with 11 bases lining up with TRBD1. The V segment lost 3 bases and the J segment 6 bases; nucleotides outside the gene matches: 9. Germline V gene lookup returns CDR1 SGHRS and CDR2 YFSETQ. CDR3 size: 16 residues. The CDR3 DNA is TGCGCCAGCAGCTGGACAGGGGGCATGTCTATGGATACGCAGTATTTT. This codes for CASSWTGGMSMDTQYF.

This clonotype occurred once. The rearrangement links TRBV6-4 to TRBJ2-3; D may correspond to TRBD1 or TRBD2 (5 bases each). This CDR3 is built from 14 residues. Germline-derived CDR1 and CDR2 are MRHNA and SNTAGT. Trimming left V 4 bases short and J 6 bases short, with 14 bases between. CDR3 residues: CASSGGEPADTQYF. CDR3 in DNA: TGTGCCAGCAGTGGAGGGGAGCCAGCGGATACGCAGTATTTT.

This chain connects TRBV19 to TRBJ2-7; weak D call: TRBD1 (6 bases). Germline CDR1 reads LNHDA; CDR2 reads SQIVND (reference sequence). Between the trimmed V and J ends, which lost 6 bases and 6 bases, there was a span of 18 bases. This CDR3 has 14 residues. The CDR3 sequence: CASSLGDIYGEQYF. In DNA, the CDR3 is TGTGCCAGTAGCCTAGGGGACATTTACGGCGAGCAGTACTTC.

This clonotype was detected once. V is TRBV27 and J is TRBJ2-5; D is uncertain. Germline CDR1 and CDR2: MNHEY and SMNVEV (reference sequence). The length of the CDR3 is 13 residues. V gave up 0 bases and J gave up 4 bases, with 6 bases separating them. CDR3 nucleotide sequence: TGTGCCAGCAGTTTATCAGCAATAGAGACCCAGTACTTC. Its protein is CASSLSAIETQYF.

CDR3 loop: CASSALPGGYEQYF. For the CDR3, the DNA is TGTGCCAGCAGCGCTCTTCCAGGGGGCTACGAGCAGTACTTC. The J gene is TRBJ2-7, the V gene TRBV7-2; 7 nucleotides line up with TRBD1. The CDR3 has 14 amino acids. V dropped 5 bases and J dropped 3; count of bases not matched to a gene: 7. Germline V CDR1 and CDR2: SGHTA, FQGNSA.

The rearrangement uses TRBV20-1 and TRBJ2-7, with a possible D match to TRBD1 (6 bases). The ends were cut back, 6 bases at V and 5 bases at J, with 11 bases in the middle. The CDR3 has 11 amino acids. Per the germline V gene, CDR1 is DFQATT and CDR2 is SNEGSKA (reference sequence). CDR3 DNA sequence: TGCAGTGCAACGACAGGACACGAGCAGTACTTC. Residues: CSATTGHEQYF.

This clonotype was counted between two and nine times. The gene calls are TRBV11-2 and TRBJ2-3; 11 bases match TRBD2. V shed 0 bases, J shed 0 bases, and the junction held 5 bases outside the gene matches. There are 18 residues in the CDR3. Looked up from germline, CDR1 is SGHAT and CDR2 is FQNNGV. The CDR3 DNA is TGTGCCAGCAGCTTAGATCCTAGCGGGAGGCTAAGCACAGATACGCAGTATTTT. Translation: CASSLDPSGRLSTDTQYF.

As concerns this clonotype: One end of the junction does not line up with germline, which may come from a read error. The rearrangement joins TRBV7-8 to TRBJ2-1; D unclear. The CDR3 has 14 amino acids. Per germline, CDR1 SGHVS and CDR2 FQNEAQ. In DNA form, the CDR3 reads TGTGCCAGCAGGAGTCTGGTCTCCTACAATGGGCAGTTCTTC. Translating it yields CASRSLVSYNGQFF.

The rearrangement joins TRBV9 to TRBJ2-7; weak D call: TRBD2 (6 bases). The V gene lost 3 bases and the J gene lost 6 bases, with 13 bases spanning the gap. This CDR3 has 13 amino acids. Looked up from germline, CDR1 is SGDLS and CDR2 is YYNGEE. The CDR3 is CASSGPLSGEQYF. CDR3 nucleotides: TGTGCCAGCAGCGGACCCCTTAGCGGCGAGCAGTACTTC. Complete variable domain (other parts from reference TRBV9 and TRBJ2-7): DSGVTQTPKHLITATGQRVTLRCSPRSGDLSVYWYQQSLDQGLQFLIQYYNGEERAKGNILERFSAQQFPDLHSELNLSSLELGDSALYFCASSGPLSGEQYFGPGTRLTVT.

The chain has TRBV7-6 and TRBJ2-3, with D unclear. Between the trimmed V and J ends, which lost 4 bases and 4 bases, there was a span of 18 bases. Germline V gene sequence: CDR1 SGHVS, CDR2 FNYEAQ. The CDR3 loop spans 16 amino acids. The CDR3 loop reads CASSSENPRAADTQYF. CDR3 coding DNA: TGTGCCAGCAGCTCGGAGAACCCACGTGCCGCAGATACGCAGTATTTT.

The rearrangement joins TRBV9 to TRBJ2-3, with D maybe TRBD2 (5 bases). CDR3 size: 14 residues. With 4 bases removed from V and 5 bases from J, the gap between germline ends came to 14 bases. Per germline, CDR1 SGDLS and CDR2 YYNGEE. The chain's CDR3 is CASSPTLEGDTQYF. CDR3 nucleotide sequence: TGTGCCAGCAGCCCTACACTAGAGGGAGATACGCAGTATTTT.

This chain uses TRBV27 with TRBJ1-1; TRBD1 matches 7 bases. Germline CDR1 and CDR2: MNHEY and SMNVEV (reference sequence). The J segment lost 3 bases and the V segment lost 4 bases, leaving 5 bases of the junction unmatched. CDR3 length: 14 residues. As DNA, the CDR3 is TGTGCCAGCAGTTACAGGGGACGCTACACTGAAGCTTTCTTT. Its protein is CASSYRGRYTEAFF.

The chain links TRBV4-1 to TRBJ1-2; 9 nucleotides align to TRBD1. Germline CDR1 MGHRA, CDR2 YSYEKL. This CDR3 has 15 amino acids. Trimming took 4 bases from V and 7 from J; bases not matched to a gene: 10. The CDR3 sequence: CASSPPGQGRGGYTF. As DNA, the CDR3 is TGCGCCAGCAGCCCCCCTGGACAGGGGCGAGGTGGCTACACCTTC.

This clonotype was seen once. This chain connects TRBV20-1 to TRBJ2-1, with D perhaps TRBD2 (5 bases). The germline V and J ends were trimmed by 1 base and 7 bases, with 8 bases remaining between them. The CDR3 is 12 residues long. The germline V gene has CDR1 DFQATT and CDR2 SNEGSKA (reference sequence). The CDR3 coding sequence is TGCAGTGCTAGAGGGGTAGCGAATGAGCAGTTCTTC. Translation: CSARGVANEQFF.

This clonotype was detected only once. J is TRBJ2-5 and V is TRBV20-1; D might be TRBD1 (5 bases). The germline CDR1 and CDR2 sequences are DFQATT and SNEGSKA (reference sequence). This CDR3 comprises 15 residues. Between the trimmed V and J ends, which lost 4 bases and 5 bases, there was a span of 20 bases. CDR3 nucleotide sequence: TGCAGTGCTACCCGAGGAACAGTTCCAGGGGAGACCCAGTACTTC. Translating gives CSATRGTVPGETQYF.

This clonotype was counted between two and nine times. The rearrangement links TRBV7-8 to TRBJ2-1; 11 nucleotides agree with TRBD2. The CDR3 sequence is 15 residues long. V shed 5 bases, J shed 5 bases, and the junction held 5 bases outside the gene matches. CDR1 is SGHVS, CDR2 FQNEAQ, per germline. CDR3 sequence: CASSPTSGGNNEQFF. DNA for the CDR3: TGTGCCAGCAGCCCCACTAGCGGGGGAAACAATGAGCAGTTCTTC.

This chain connects TRBV4-3 to TRBJ1-2; D call uncertain. The CDR3 totals 14 residues. V was pared by 0 bases and J by 5 bases, with 10 bases between. Germline V gives CDR1 LGHNA, CDR2 YSLEER. The CDR3 sequence: CASSQDFSYYGYTF. The CDR3 region has the DNA TGCGCCAGCAGCCAAGACTTCTCCTATTATGGCTACACCTTC.

The chain employs TRBV4-3 and TRBJ2-7; D is undetermined. The CDR3 contains 15 residues. CDR1 and CDR2 (germline): LGHNA, YSLEER. The ends were cut back, 0 bases at V and 3 bases at J, with 12 bases in the middle. The CDR3 region is CASSQDVEVVYEQYF. The CDR3 nucleotides are TGCGCCAGCAGCCAAGACGTAGAAGTCGTCTACGAGCAGTACTTC.

The chain has TRBV18 and TRBJ1-3; no clear D. The CDR3 has 13 residues. From germline, CDR1 is KGHSH and CDR2 LQKENI. The ends were cut back, 0 bases at V and 4 bases at J, with 4 bases in the middle. CDR3 sequence reads: CASSPPSGNTIYF. Here the CDR3 DNA reads TGTGCCAGCTCACCACCTAGCGGAAACACCATATATTTT.

This clonotype was observed a few times. V is TRBV27 and J is TRBJ1-1; 7 nucleotides agree with TRBD1. V was clipped by 5 bases and J by 5 bases; unmatched bases: 8. The CDR3 totals 14 residues. Germline V gene data show CDR1 as MNHEY and CDR2 as SMNVEV (reference sequence). DNA of the CDR3: TGTGCCAGCAGTATTACAGGGGTGGGAACTGAAGCTTTCTTT. Its protein is CASSITGVGTEAFF.

This clonotype appeared once. The J gene is TRBJ2-5, the V gene TRBV27; D may be TRBD2 (6 bases). The CDR3 spans 16 residues. Germline V gene data show CDR1 as MNHEY and CDR2 as SMNVEV (reference sequence). V was cut by 6 bases and J by 3 bases, with 20 bases left in between. The CDR3 DNA is TGTGCCAGCAGCCCCGCCCCCGGGAGCGCGGAAGAGACCCAGTACTTC. Protein product: CASSPAPGSAEETQYF.

The V call is TRBV6-1, the J call TRBJ1-2; D is unresolved. CDR3 length equals 15 residues. Germline V CDR1 and CDR2: MNHNS, SASEGT. With 1 base removed from V and 1 base from J, the gap between germline ends came to 10 bases. The CDR3 DNA reads TGTGCCAGCAGTGAAGAGGGAACGGTTAACTATGGCTACACCTTC. Protein sequence: CASSEEGTVNYGYTF.